The 25 T cell receptor beta chains given below trace back to one sample, sequenced in a study of blood T cells in healthy people across ages. The use of a sample-barcoded 5' primer and a J-beta primer mix characterized a second PCR of about 6 to 12 cycles. TCRdb re-called the 5' RACE reads with MiXCR, one entry per CDR3 protein. The sample shows hundreds of thousands of distinct CDR3 sequences, about 21% of them seen only once. The sequenced material came from blood. These receptors were obtained from a man aged 65-85 years in good health.

The chain links TRBV4-1 to TRBJ2-3; tentatively, D is TRBD1 (5 bases). The CDR3 runs to 14 residues. Looked up from germline, CDR1 is MGHRA and CDR2 is YSYEKL. The V gene lost 2 bases and the J gene lost 6 bases, with 12 bases spanning the gap. The CDR3: CASSQWPKGDTQYF. The DNA of the CDR3 is TGCGCCAGCAGCCAATGGCCAAAGGGGGATACGCAGTATTTT.

The rearrangement uses TRBV27 and TRBJ2-7, with TRBD2 matching over 7 bases. With 5 bases clipped from V and 3 bases from J, the junction kept 7 bases outside the gene matches. This CDR3 region has 14 residues. Germline loops: CDR1 MNHEY, CDR2 SMNVEV (reference sequence). This chain's CDR3 is CASSARTRDYEQYF. CDR3 bases: TGTGCCAGCAGTGCCAGGACTAGAGACTACGAGCAGTACTTC.

This clonotype was seen a handful of times. This sequence joins TRBV2 and TRBJ1-4; D is uncertain. Germline CDR1 SNHLY, CDR2 FYNNEI. The CDR3 is 15 amino acids. Trimming removed 1 base from V and 4 bases from J, with 10 bases in between. This chain's CDR3 is CASSEGGQNNEKLFF. CDR3 bases: TGTGCCAGCAGTGAAGGTGGGCAGAATAATGAAAAACTGTTTTTT.

There are many counts of this clonotype. This rearrangement joins TRBV6-1 to TRBJ1-4; TRBD1 matches at 9 bases. V lost 1 base, J lost 0 bases, and 6 bases stayed unmatched. Germline CDR1 is MNHNS and CDR2 is SASEGT. CDR3 length equals 18 residues. The CDR3 DNA is TGTGCCAGCAGTGAAGGGACAGGGGCCCTTGCAACTAATGAAAAACTGTTTTTT. Translation: CASSEGTGALATNEKLFF.

J is TRBJ2-5 and V is TRBV27, with 7 nucleotides matching TRBD1. TRBJ2-7 matches the DNA end more closely, so the J call is doubtful. From germline, CDR1 is MNHEY and CDR2 SMNVEV (reference sequence). The CDR3 length is 16 residues. This CDR3 is CASSLGPGTVTYEQYF. The CDR3 bases are TGTGCCAGCAGTCTCGGTCCCGGGACAGTGACCTACGAGCAGTACTTC.

This sequence joins TRBV20-1 and TRBJ2-1; TRBD2 matches at 7 bases. CDR1 is DFQATT, CDR2 SNEGSKA, per germline (reference sequence). CDR3 length: 13 residues. J gave up 4 bases and V 6 bases, and 6 bases lay outside the gene matches. For the CDR3, the DNA is TGCAGTGCCTCGAGCGGGGTATACAATGAGCAGTTCTTC. Protein: CSASSGVYNEQFF.

This clonotype was seen a few times. CDR3 sequence (DNA): TGCAGTGCTAGCCCCGCCGCGGGAGGGCCAACCGGGGAGCTGTTTTTT. It encodes CSASPAAGGPTGELFF. The chain links TRBV20-1 to TRBJ2-2, with 9 nucleotides matching TRBD2. Trimming took 3 bases from V and 5 from J; bases not matched to a gene: 10. The germline CDR1 and CDR2 sequences are DFQATT and SNEGSKA (reference sequence). The CDR3 sequence is 16 residues long.

This clonotype was observed a few times. This chain joins TRBV7-6 and TRBJ1-1; D is ambiguous. Germline V lookup: CDR1 SGHVS, CDR2 FNYEAQ. The V end lost 4 bases, the J end lost 6 bases, and 12 bases lay between the germline ends. This CDR3 comprises 13 residues. The CDR3 nucleotides are TGTGCCAGCAGCTCAGGACCCAGCCCTGAAGCTTTCTTT. Residues: CASSSGPSPEAFF. Full variable domain (remainder filled in from reference TRBV7-6 and TRBJ1-1): GAGVSQSPRYKVTKRGQDVALRCDPISGHVSLYWYRQALGQGPEFLTYFNYEAQQDKSGLPNDRFSAERPEGSISTLTIQRTEQRDSAMYRCASSSGPSPEAFFGQGTRLTVV.

This clonotype came up a few times. The rearrangement uses TRBV12-3 or TRBV12-4 and TRBJ2-7, with D perhaps given as TRBD1 or TRBD2 (6 bases each). The CDR3 loop spans 15 amino acids. The V end was cut by 7 bases, the J end by 0 bases, with 16 bases between. Written as DNA, the CDR3 is TGTGCCAGCACCACTCAGGGGAGGCTCTCCTACGAGCAGTACTTC. This sequence encodes CASTTQGRLSYEQYF.

The CDR3 DNA sequence: TGTGCCAGCAGTCTTTCCTGGGAGCAGTTCTTC. Protein product: CASSLSWEQFF. This rearrangement joins TRBV28 to TRBJ2-1; no reliable D call. Between the trimmed V and J ends, which lost 5 bases and 10 bases, there was a span of 9 bases. Looked up from germline, CDR1 is MDHEN and CDR2 is SYDVKM. The CDR3 is 11 amino acids. Full variable domain (remainder filled in from reference TRBV28 and TRBJ2-1): DVKVTQSSRYLVKRTGEKVFLECVQDMDHENMFWYRQDPGLGLRLIYFSYDVKMKEKGDIPEGYSVSREKKERFSLILESASTNQTSMYLCASSLSWEQFFGPGTRLTVL.

CDR3 sequence: CSARGHRANEQYF. The CDR3 nucleotides read TGCAGTGCTAGAGGCCACAGGGCAAACGAGCAGTACTTC. The V call is TRBV20-1, the J call TRBJ2-5; weak D call: TRBD1 (6 bases). The DNA end is a closer match to TRBJ2-7, so the J assignment may be wrong. This CDR3 is built from 13 residues. Germline assignment: CDR1 DFQATT and CDR2 SNEGSKA (reference sequence).

This clonotype has only a few counts. The rearrangement uses TRBV6-1 and TRBJ1-1; D not certain. Trimming removed 6 bases from V and 0 bases from J, with 5 bases in between. Germline V gene lookup returns CDR1 MNHNS and CDR2 SASEGT. The CDR3 extends over 12 amino acids. This chain's CDR3 is CASRIMNTEAFF. CDR3 DNA sequence: TGTGCCAGCAGGATCATGAACACTGAAGCTTTCTTT.

This clonotype turned up a few times. The chain links TRBV20-1 to TRBJ2-3, with no clear D. The CDR3 runs 11 residues. CDR1 is DFQATT, CDR2 SNEGSKA, per germline (reference sequence). V lost 0 bases and J lost 8, with 6 bases in between. The CDR3 spells CSAREYVTQYF. CDR3 bases: TGCAGTGCTAGAGAATACGTTACGCAGTATTTT.

In this sample, this clonotype turned up a few times. V usage is TRBV28 and J usage is TRBJ2-7; D might be TRBD1 (6 bases). The germline CDR1 and CDR2 sequences are MDHEN and SYDVKM. V was pared by 7 bases and J by 1 base, with 14 bases between. This CDR3 has 14 amino acids. The CDR3 DNA is TGTGCCAGCACAAATTTTGGACAGTCCTACGAGCAGTACTTC. Translation gives CASTNFGQSYEQYF.

The chain couples TRBV5-6 to TRBJ1-2, with 7 positions matching TRBD1. This CDR3 is built from 15 residues. The junction had 7 bases not matched to a gene; V was cut back by 0 bases and J by 5 bases. The germline CDR1 and CDR2 sequences are SGHDT and YYEEEE. The CDR3 loop reads CASSLATGSRYGYTF. The CDR3 DNA reads TGTGCCAGCAGCTTGGCGACAGGGAGTAGGTATGGCTACACCTTC.

This clonotype came up a few times. The genes are TRBV2 and TRBJ2-3, with 14 bases aligning to TRBD2. There are 17 residues in the CDR3. Germline V gene lookup returns CDR1 SNHLY and CDR2 FYNNEI. With 5 bases clipped from V and 4 bases from J, the junction kept 8 bases outside the gene matches. The chain's CDR3 is CASSRMGLAGDPDTQYF. The DNA of the CDR3 is TGTGCCAGCAGTCGGATGGGACTAGCGGGAGATCCAGATACGCAGTATTTT.

The chain uses TRBV7-6 and TRBJ2-6, with 10 bases aligning to TRBD1. V gave up 2 bases and J gave up 0 bases; unmatched junction bases: 7. CDR1 is SGHVS, CDR2 FNYEAQ, per germline. The CDR3 runs 19 residues. The CDR3: CASSLSGQGEISGANVLTF. The DNA for the CDR3 is TGTGCCAGCAGCTTAAGTGGACAGGGGGAGATCTCTGGGGCCAACGTCCTGACTTTC. Looking up the rest from reference TRBV7-6 and TRBJ2-6 gives the full variable domain: GAGVSQSPRYKVTKRGQDVALRCDPISGHVSLYWYRQALGQGPEFLTYFNYEAQQDKSGLPNDRFSAERPEGSISTLTIQRTEQRDSAMYRCASSLSGQGEISGANVLTFGAGSRLTVL.

The table lists this clonotype with a few counts. The genes are TRBV3-1 and TRBJ1-5; a weak D match, TRBD1 (5 bases). CDR3 length equals 14 residues. From germline, CDR1 is LGHDT and CDR2 YNNKEL (reference sequence). V was cut by 6 bases and J by 3 bases, with 12 bases left in between. The CDR3: CASSAGRFNQPQHF. The CDR3 nucleotides read TGTGCCAGCAGTGCAGGGAGATTCAATCAGCCCCAGCATTTT.

There are a few counts of this clonotype. The chain employs TRBV5-1 and TRBJ2-5; TRBD1 might be the D (5 bases). The better agreement between TRBJ2-1 and the DNA end casts doubt on the J call. Per the germline V gene, CDR1 is SGHRS and CDR2 is YFSETQ. There are 14 residues in the CDR3. CDR3 sequence (DNA): TGCGCCAGCAGCTTCGGTCAGGGCGGCGATGAGCAGTTCTTC. It encodes CASSFGQGGDEQFF.

This rearrangement joins TRBV5-6 to TRBJ1-5; D gene uncertain. The germline CDR1 and CDR2 sequences are SGHDT and YYEEEE. This CDR3 is built from 14 residues. Trimming removed 1 base at V and 5 bases at J, with 10 bases between. Written as DNA, the CDR3 is TGTGCCAGCAGCTTGCCCTTCTTCTATCAGCCCCAGCATTTT. Translation: CASSLPFFYQPQHF.

Only a few counts were recorded for this clonotype. Here the CDR3 reads CASSLSPGQLQETQYF. CDR3 DNA sequence: TGTGCCAGCAGCTTAAGTCCGGGACAACTACAAGAGACCCAGTACTTC. The J gene is TRBJ2-5, the V gene TRBV7-9; tentatively, D is TRBD1 (6 bases). CDR1 is SEHNR, CDR2 FQNEAQ, per germline (reference sequence). The germline V and J ends were trimmed by 2 bases and 2 bases, with 15 bases remaining between them. CDR3 length: 16 amino acids.

As regards this clonotype: The junction and the germline gene differ at one end; a read error may be behind it. The chain joins TRBV9 to TRBJ1-3, with D unresolved. CDR1 and CDR2 from the germline V gene are SGDLS and YYNGEE. The CDR3 is made up of 14 amino acids. In nucleotides, the CDR3 is TGTGCCAGCAGCGTAGTGGGAGGGCGAAACGCCATATATTTT. This gives the protein CASSVVGGRNAIYF.

This clonotype was detected ten times or more. V gene TRBV4-1 combines with J gene TRBJ2-7; D might be TRBD1 or TRBD2, each matching 6 bases. V lost 6 bases and J 5 bases, leaving 8 bases between the germline ends. CDR1 is MGHRA, CDR2 YSYEKL, per germline. This CDR3 has 11 amino acids. In DNA, the CDR3 is TGCGCCAGCAGGGGGGGCGACGAGCAGTACTTC. Its protein product is CASRGGDEQYF.

This clonotype was counted between two and nine times. This sequence joins TRBV27 and TRBJ2-2; 8 positions match TRBD1. V lost 5 bases, J lost 6 bases, and 8 bases stayed unmatched. The CDR3 is 15 amino acids. In germline, CDR1 is MNHEY, CDR2 SMNVEV (reference sequence). For the CDR3, the DNA is TGTGCCAGCAGTGGTGACAGGGGTTCGGCCGGGGAGCTGTTTTTT. Protein: CASSGDRGSAGELFF.

This sequence joins TRBV29-1 and TRBJ1-2, with a tentative D call TRBD1 (5 bases). With 6 bases removed from V and 7 bases from J, the gap between germline ends came to 12 bases. Germline assignment: CDR1 SQVTM and CDR2 ANQGSEA. This CDR3 has 11 residues. CDR3 sequence reads: CSVDGTAGYTF. CDR3 DNA sequence: TGCAGCGTAGACGGGACGGCTGGCTACACCTTC.